This TCR beta chain is drawn from a study of response to subunit inactivated influenza vaccine. V was pared by 5 bases and J by 2 bases, with 5 bases of the junction left unmatched. This CDR3 is 15 amino acids long. CDR1 and CDR2 (germline): LNHDA, SQIVND (reference sequence). This clonotype showed up many times. Its matching antigen is unknown. Whole-study findings and limits: Authors proposed each seasonal influenza vaccination draws in few new T cells.

TCRdb processed the RT-PCR reads anew with MiXCR; each CDR3 protein has one entry. The table shows 500,000 to 650,000 distinct CDR3 sequences, with less than 10% occurring only once. The V gene is TRBV19, the J gene TRBJ2-7; 11 bases align to TRBD2. This sequence was found in a man between 50 and 69 years old who received an inactivated influenza vaccine. The sequencing here drew on PBMCs from blood, taken less than 25 months after vaccination. The chain's CDR3 is CASSPGLAETYEQYF. DNA for the CDR3: TGTGCCAGTAGTCCGGGACTAGCGGAAACCTACGAGCAGTACTTC.